This section outlines one TCR beta chain sequence together with its context. This record comes from a study of blood T cell repertoires in COVID-19. The ends lost 4 bases at V and 7 bases at J; junction bases unmatched: 7. Germline V CDR1 and CDR2: KGHDR, SFDVKD. The CDR3 contains 15 residues. Sequencing was performed with immunoSEQ multiplex PCR; in TCRdb, only in-frame clones are kept and a portion is missing. Here the sample spans about 15,000 clones, around four fifths being singletons. This rearrangement joins TRBV24-1 to TRBJ2-1; 9 bases match TRBD2. This sequence originates from a man between 65 and 85 years old with active or convalescent COVID-19. The specimen sequenced was peripheral blood. CDR3 sequence (DNA): TGTGCCACCAGTGAATCCGGGACTAGCAGGAATGAGCAGTTCTTC. Amino acids: CATSESGTSRNEQFF.